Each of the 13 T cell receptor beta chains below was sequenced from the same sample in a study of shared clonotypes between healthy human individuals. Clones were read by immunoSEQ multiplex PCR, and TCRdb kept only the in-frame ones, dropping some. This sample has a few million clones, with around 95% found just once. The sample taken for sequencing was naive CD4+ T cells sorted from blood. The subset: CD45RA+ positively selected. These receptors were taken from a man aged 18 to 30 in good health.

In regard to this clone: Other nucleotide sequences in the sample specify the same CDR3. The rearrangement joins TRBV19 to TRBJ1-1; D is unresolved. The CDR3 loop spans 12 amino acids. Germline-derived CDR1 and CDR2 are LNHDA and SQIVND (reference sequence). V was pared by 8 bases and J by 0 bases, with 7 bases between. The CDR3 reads CASSFVNTEAFF. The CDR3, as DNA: TGTGCCAGTTCTTTCGTGAACACTGAAGCTTTCTTT.

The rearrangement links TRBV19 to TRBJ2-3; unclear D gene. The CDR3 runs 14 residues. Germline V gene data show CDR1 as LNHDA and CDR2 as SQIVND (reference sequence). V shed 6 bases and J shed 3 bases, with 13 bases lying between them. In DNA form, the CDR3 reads TGTGCCAGTAGGTTAGGTCCCTGGACAGATACGCAGTATTTT. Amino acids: CASRLGPWTDTQYF.

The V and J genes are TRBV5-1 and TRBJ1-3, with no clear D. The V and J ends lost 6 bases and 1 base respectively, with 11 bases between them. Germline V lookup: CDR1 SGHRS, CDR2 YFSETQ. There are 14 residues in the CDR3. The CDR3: CASTMGGSGNTIYF. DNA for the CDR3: TGCGCCAGCACCATGGGTGGATCTGGAAACACCATATATTTT. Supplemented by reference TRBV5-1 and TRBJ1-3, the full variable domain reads KAGVTQTPRYLIKTRGQQVTLSCSPISGHRSVSWYQQTPGQGLQFLFEYFSETQRNKGNFPGRFSGRQFSNSRSEMNVSTLELGDSALYLCASTMGGSGNTIYFGEGSWLTVV.

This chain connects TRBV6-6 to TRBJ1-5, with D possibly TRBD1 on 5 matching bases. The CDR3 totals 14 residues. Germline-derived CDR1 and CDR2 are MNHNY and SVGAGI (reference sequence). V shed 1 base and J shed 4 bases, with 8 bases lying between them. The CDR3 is CASSYLAGNQPQHF. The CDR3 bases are TGTGCCAGCAGTTACTTGGCAGGGAATCAGCCCCAGCATTTT.

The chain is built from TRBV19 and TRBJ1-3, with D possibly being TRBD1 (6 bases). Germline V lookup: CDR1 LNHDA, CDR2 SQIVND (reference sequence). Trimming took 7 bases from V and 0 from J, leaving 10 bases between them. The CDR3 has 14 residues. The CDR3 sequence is CASTTTGSGNTIYF. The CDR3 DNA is TGTGCCAGTACCACGACAGGCTCTGGAAACACCATATATTTT.

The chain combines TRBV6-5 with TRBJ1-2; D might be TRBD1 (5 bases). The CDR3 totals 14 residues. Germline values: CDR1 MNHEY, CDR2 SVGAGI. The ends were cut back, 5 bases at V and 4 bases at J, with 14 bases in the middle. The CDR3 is CASSPSRDGYGYTF. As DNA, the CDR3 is TGTGCCAGCAGTCCTAGCCGGGACGGCTATGGCTACACCTTC.

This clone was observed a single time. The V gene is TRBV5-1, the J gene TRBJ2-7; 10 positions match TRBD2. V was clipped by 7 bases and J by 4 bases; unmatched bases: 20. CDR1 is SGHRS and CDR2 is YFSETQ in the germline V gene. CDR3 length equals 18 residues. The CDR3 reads CASGPRASGRQGPYEQYF. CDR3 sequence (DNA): TGCGCCAGCGGCCCAAGGGCTAGCGGGAGACAGGGTCCATACGAGCAGTACTTC.

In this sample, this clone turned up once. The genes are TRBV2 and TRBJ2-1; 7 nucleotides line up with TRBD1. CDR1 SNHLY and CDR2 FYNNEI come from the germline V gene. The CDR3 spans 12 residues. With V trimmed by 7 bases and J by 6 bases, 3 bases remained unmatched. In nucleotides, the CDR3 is TGTGCCAGCAAGGGGGACAGCAATGAGCAGTTCTTC. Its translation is CASKGDSNEQFF.

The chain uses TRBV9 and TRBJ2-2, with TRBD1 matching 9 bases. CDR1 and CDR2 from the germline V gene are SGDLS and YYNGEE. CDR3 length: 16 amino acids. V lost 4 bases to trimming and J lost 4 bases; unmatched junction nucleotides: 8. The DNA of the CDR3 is TGTGCCAGCAGCTTGATGGACAGGGGAAGCACCGGGGAGCTGTTTTTT. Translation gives CASSLMDRGSTGELFF.

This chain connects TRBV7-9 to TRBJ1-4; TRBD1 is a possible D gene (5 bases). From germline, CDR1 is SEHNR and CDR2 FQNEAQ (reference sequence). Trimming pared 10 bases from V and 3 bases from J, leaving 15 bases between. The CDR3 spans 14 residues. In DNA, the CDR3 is TGTGCCACGACACCGGGACTGGCTAATGAAAAACTGTTTTTT. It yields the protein CATTPGLANEKLFF.

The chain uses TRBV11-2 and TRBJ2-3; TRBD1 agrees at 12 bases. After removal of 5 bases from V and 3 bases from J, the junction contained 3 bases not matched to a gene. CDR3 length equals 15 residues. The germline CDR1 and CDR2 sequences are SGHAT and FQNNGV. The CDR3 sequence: CASSTGQGATDTQYF. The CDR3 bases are TGTGCCAGCAGCACGGGACAGGGGGCGACAGATACGCAGTATTTT. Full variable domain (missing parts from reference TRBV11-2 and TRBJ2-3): EAGVAQSPRYKIIEKRQSVAFWCNPISGHATLYWYQQILGQGPKLLIQFQNNGVVDDSQLPKDRFSAERLKGVDSTLKIQPAKLEDSAVYLCASSTGQGATDTQYFGPGTRLTVL.

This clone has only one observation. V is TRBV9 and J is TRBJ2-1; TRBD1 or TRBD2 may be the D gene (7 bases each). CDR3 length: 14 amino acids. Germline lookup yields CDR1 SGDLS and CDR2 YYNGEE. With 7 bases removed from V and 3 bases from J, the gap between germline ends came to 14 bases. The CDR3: CASGRGQIYNEQFF. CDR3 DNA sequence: TGTGCCAGCGGGAGGGGACAGATCTACAATGAGCAGTTCTTC.

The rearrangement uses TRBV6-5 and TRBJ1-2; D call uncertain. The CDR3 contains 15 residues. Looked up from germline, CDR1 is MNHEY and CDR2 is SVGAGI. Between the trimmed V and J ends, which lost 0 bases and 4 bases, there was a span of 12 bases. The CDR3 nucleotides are TGTGCCAGCAGTTACTCGAGGCGAAGTAGCTATGGCTACACCTTC. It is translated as CASSYSRRSSYGYTF.